This T cell receptor (beta chain) was obtained from a study of post-analysis software for immune sequencing data. There are a few counts of this clonotype. The antigen is not known. V lost 0 bases, J lost 0 bases, and 10 bases stayed unmatched. Germline V CDR1 and CDR2: SGDLS, YYNGEE. This CDR3 is built from 19 residues. Whole-study findings and limits: Higher frequency in patients than in controls was seen for roughly five TRBV segments, with TRBV5-6, TRBV5-1 and TRBV20-1 among them. Strong co-clustering by F measure linked samples that shared a preparation batch.

Prepared TCR beta cDNA libraries contained unique molecular identifiers. T cells numbering about 1 to 11 million yielded about 500,000 cDNA molecules. MiXCR, applied by TCRdb to the PCR reads, yields one record per CDR3 protein. The sample has roughly 800,000 distinct CDR3 sequences; 53% are singletons. The sequencing sample was made of blood. The chain recombines TRBV9 with TRBJ2-3, with 10 bases that match TRBD2. The source of this sequence is a girl aged 10-17 years with multiple sclerosis. The CDR3 region is CASSVDGEVAGGSTDTQYF. The DNA for the CDR3 is TGTGCCAGCAGCGTAGATGGTGAGGTAGCGGGAGGAAGCACAGATACGCAGTATTTT.